The 2 T cell receptor beta chains reported below all come from one sample, sequenced in a study of CXCR3-negative and CXCR3-positive naive CD8 T cells (dated by TCRdb to about 2019). Sequenced using a NextSeq 550. The Human TCR Profiling Kit (MiLaboratory) was used to make UMI-labeled 5' RACE TRB cDNA libraries. TCRdb reprocessed the sequencing reads and holds a single record per CDR3 protein sequence, with no DNA. This sample's table contains about 43,000 distinct CDR3 sequences. The top ten constitute around 11% of the sample. Sequencing was carried out using memory CD8+ T cells from blood. The sample's cell subset or site label is to be understood as: conventional CD8+ memory T cells (TMEM), sorted as controls. All receptors come from a human donor in good health. Some clones in this sample may be carry-over from other donors' samples.

The CDR3 spells CASAGGHAMDEQFF. The chain uses TRBV5-1 and TRBJ2-1; TCRdb's D call of TRBD2 is untestable without DNA. CDR1 and CDR2 (germline): SGHRS, YFSETQ. The CDR3 covers 14 residues.

The genes are TRBV6-6 and TRBJ2-5; the TCRdb D gene call, TRBD2, has no DNA to confirm it. CDR3 length equals 18 residues. Looked up from germline, CDR1 is MNHNY and CDR2 is SVGAGI (reference sequence). The CDR3 loop reads CASSYSTPSGGGAETQYF.